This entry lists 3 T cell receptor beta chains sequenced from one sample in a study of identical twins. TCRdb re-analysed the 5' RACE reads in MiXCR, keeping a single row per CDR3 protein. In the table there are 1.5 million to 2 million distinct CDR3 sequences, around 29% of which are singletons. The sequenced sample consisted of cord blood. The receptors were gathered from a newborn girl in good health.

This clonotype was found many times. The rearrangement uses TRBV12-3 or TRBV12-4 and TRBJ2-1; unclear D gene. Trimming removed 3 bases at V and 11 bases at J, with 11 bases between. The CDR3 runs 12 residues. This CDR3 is CASSFPLYKQFF. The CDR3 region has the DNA TGTGCCAGCAGTTTCCCCCTATATAAGCAGTTCTTC.

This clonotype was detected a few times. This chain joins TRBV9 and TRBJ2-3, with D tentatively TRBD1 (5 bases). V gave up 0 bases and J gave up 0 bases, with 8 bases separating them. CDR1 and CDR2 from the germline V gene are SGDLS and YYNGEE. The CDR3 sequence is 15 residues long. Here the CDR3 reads CASSVAKGSTDTQYF. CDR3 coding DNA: TGTGCCAGCAGCGTAGCTAAGGGGAGCACAGATACGCAGTATTTT.

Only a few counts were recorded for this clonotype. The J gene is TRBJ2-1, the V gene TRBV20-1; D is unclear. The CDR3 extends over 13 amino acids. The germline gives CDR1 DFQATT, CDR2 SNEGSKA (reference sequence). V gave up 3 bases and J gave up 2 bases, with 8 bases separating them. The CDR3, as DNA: TGCAGTGCTAGTCCAAGCGCCTACAATGAGCAGTTCTTC. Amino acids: CSASPSAYNEQFF.